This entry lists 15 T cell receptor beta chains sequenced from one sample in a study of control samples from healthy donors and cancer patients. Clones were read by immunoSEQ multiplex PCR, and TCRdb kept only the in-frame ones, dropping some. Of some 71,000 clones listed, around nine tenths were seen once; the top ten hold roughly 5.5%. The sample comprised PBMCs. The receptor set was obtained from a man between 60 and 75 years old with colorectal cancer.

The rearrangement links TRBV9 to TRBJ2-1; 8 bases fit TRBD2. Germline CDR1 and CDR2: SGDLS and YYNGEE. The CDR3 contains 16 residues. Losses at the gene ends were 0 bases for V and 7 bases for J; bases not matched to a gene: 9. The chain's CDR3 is CASSVDARGDLNEQFF. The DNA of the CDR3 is TGTGCCAGCAGCGTAGATGCGCGGGGGGATCTTAATGAGCAGTTCTTC.

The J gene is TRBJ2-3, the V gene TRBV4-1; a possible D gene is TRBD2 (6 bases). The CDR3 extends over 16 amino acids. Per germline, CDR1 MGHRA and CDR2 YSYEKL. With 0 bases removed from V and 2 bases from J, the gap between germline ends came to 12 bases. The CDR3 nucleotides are TGCGCCAGCAGCCAAGATTCGGGACTTCCCACAGATACGCAGTATTTT. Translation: CASSQDSGLPTDTQYF.

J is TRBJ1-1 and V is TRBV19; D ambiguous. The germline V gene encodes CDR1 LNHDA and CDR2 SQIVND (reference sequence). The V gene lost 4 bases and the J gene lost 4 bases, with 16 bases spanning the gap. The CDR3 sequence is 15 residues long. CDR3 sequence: CASSTAGPGSTEAFF. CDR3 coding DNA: TGTGCCAGTAGTACCGCCGGGCCCGGGAGCACTGAAGCTTTCTTT.

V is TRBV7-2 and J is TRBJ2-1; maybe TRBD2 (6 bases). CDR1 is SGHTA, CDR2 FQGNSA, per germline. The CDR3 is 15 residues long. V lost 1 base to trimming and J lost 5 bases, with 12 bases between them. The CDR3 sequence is CASSLVRLVDNEQFF. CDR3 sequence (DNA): TGTGCCAGCAGCTTAGTCCGACTAGTTGACAATGAGCAGTTCTTC.

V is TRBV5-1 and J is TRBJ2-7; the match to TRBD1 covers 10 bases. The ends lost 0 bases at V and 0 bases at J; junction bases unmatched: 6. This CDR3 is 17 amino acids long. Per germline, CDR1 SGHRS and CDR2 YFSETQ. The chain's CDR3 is CASSLDSRTGGSYEQYF. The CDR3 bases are TGCGCCAGCAGCTTGGACTCCCGGACAGGGGGCTCCTACGAGCAGTACTTC.

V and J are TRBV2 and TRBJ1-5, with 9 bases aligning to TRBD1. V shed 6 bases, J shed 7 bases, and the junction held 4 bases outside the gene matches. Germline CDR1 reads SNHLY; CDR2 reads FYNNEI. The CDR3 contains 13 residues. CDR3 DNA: TGTGCCAGCAGCGGACAGGGGTCGCAGCCCCAGCATTTT. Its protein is CASSGQGSQPQHF. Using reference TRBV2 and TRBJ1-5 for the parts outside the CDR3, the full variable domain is EPEVTQTPSHQVTQMGQEVILRCVPISNHLYFYWYRQILGQKVEFLVSFYNNEISEKSEIFDDQFSVERPDGSNFTLKIRSTKLEDSAMYFCASSGQGSQPQHFGDGTRLSIL.

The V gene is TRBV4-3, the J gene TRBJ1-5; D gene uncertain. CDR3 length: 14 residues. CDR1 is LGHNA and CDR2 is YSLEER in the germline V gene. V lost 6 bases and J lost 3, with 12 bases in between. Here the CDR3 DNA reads TGCGCCAGCAGTCCACGGTGGACCAATCAGCCCCAGCATTTT. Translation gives CASSPRWTNQPQHF.

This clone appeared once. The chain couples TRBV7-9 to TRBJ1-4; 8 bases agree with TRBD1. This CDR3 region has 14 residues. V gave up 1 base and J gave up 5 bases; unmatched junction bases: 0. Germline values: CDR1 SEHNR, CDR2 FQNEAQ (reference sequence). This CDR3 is CASSLGQGNEKLFF. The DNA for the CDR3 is TGTGCCAGCAGCTTAGGACAGGGGAATGAAAAACTGTTTTTT.

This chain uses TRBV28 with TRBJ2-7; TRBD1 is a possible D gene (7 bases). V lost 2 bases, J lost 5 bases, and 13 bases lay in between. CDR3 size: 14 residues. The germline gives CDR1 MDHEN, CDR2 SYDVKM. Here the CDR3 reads CASSLSQGGHEQYF. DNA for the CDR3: TGTGCCAGCAGTTTAAGTCAGGGGGGCCACGAGCAGTACTTC.

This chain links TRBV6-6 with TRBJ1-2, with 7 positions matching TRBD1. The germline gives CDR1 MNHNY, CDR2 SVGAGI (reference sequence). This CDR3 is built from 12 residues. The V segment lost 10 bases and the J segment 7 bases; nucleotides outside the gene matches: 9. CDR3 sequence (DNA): TGTGCCACACGGACAGGTGGCTTTGGCTACACCTTC. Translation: CATRTGGFGYTF.

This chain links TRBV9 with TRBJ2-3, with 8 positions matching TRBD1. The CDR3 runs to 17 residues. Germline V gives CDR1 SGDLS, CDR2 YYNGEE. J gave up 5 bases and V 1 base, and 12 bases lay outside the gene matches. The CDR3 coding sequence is TGTGCCAGCAGCGTACAGGGGGCGCGATATGGGGGAGATACGCAGTATTTT. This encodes CASSVQGARYGGDTQYF.

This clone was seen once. The CDR3 sequence is CASNGRGETQYF. The CDR3 coding sequence is TGTGCCAGTAACGGCCGGGGGGAGACCCAGTACTTC. The chain is built from TRBV19 and TRBJ2-5; TRBD2 might be the D (6 bases). The CDR3 covers 12 residues. V was pared by 7 bases and J by 5 bases, with 11 bases between. Germline-derived CDR1 and CDR2 are LNHDA and SQIVND (reference sequence).

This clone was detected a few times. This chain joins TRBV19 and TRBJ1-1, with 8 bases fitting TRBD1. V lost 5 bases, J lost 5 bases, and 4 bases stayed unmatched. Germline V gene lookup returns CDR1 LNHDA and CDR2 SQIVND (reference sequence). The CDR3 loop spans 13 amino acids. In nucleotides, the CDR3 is TGTGCCAGTAGTTCCGACAGGGGTACTGAAGCTTTCTTT. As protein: CASSSDRGTEAFF.

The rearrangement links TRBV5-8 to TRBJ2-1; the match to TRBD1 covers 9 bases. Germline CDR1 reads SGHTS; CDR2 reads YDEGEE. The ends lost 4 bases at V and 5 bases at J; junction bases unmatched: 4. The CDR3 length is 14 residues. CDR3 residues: CASSTWTGDNEQFF. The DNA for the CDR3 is TGTGCCAGCAGCACCTGGACAGGGGACAATGAGCAGTTCTTC.

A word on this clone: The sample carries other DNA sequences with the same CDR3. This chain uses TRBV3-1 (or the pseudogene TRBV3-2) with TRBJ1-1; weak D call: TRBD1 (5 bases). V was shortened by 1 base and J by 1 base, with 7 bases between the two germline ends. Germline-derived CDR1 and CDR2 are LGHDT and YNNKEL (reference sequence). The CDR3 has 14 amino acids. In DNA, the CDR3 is TGTGCCAGCAGCCAAGTGGGGACGAACACTGAAGCTTTCTTT. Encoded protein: CASSQVGTNTEAFF.